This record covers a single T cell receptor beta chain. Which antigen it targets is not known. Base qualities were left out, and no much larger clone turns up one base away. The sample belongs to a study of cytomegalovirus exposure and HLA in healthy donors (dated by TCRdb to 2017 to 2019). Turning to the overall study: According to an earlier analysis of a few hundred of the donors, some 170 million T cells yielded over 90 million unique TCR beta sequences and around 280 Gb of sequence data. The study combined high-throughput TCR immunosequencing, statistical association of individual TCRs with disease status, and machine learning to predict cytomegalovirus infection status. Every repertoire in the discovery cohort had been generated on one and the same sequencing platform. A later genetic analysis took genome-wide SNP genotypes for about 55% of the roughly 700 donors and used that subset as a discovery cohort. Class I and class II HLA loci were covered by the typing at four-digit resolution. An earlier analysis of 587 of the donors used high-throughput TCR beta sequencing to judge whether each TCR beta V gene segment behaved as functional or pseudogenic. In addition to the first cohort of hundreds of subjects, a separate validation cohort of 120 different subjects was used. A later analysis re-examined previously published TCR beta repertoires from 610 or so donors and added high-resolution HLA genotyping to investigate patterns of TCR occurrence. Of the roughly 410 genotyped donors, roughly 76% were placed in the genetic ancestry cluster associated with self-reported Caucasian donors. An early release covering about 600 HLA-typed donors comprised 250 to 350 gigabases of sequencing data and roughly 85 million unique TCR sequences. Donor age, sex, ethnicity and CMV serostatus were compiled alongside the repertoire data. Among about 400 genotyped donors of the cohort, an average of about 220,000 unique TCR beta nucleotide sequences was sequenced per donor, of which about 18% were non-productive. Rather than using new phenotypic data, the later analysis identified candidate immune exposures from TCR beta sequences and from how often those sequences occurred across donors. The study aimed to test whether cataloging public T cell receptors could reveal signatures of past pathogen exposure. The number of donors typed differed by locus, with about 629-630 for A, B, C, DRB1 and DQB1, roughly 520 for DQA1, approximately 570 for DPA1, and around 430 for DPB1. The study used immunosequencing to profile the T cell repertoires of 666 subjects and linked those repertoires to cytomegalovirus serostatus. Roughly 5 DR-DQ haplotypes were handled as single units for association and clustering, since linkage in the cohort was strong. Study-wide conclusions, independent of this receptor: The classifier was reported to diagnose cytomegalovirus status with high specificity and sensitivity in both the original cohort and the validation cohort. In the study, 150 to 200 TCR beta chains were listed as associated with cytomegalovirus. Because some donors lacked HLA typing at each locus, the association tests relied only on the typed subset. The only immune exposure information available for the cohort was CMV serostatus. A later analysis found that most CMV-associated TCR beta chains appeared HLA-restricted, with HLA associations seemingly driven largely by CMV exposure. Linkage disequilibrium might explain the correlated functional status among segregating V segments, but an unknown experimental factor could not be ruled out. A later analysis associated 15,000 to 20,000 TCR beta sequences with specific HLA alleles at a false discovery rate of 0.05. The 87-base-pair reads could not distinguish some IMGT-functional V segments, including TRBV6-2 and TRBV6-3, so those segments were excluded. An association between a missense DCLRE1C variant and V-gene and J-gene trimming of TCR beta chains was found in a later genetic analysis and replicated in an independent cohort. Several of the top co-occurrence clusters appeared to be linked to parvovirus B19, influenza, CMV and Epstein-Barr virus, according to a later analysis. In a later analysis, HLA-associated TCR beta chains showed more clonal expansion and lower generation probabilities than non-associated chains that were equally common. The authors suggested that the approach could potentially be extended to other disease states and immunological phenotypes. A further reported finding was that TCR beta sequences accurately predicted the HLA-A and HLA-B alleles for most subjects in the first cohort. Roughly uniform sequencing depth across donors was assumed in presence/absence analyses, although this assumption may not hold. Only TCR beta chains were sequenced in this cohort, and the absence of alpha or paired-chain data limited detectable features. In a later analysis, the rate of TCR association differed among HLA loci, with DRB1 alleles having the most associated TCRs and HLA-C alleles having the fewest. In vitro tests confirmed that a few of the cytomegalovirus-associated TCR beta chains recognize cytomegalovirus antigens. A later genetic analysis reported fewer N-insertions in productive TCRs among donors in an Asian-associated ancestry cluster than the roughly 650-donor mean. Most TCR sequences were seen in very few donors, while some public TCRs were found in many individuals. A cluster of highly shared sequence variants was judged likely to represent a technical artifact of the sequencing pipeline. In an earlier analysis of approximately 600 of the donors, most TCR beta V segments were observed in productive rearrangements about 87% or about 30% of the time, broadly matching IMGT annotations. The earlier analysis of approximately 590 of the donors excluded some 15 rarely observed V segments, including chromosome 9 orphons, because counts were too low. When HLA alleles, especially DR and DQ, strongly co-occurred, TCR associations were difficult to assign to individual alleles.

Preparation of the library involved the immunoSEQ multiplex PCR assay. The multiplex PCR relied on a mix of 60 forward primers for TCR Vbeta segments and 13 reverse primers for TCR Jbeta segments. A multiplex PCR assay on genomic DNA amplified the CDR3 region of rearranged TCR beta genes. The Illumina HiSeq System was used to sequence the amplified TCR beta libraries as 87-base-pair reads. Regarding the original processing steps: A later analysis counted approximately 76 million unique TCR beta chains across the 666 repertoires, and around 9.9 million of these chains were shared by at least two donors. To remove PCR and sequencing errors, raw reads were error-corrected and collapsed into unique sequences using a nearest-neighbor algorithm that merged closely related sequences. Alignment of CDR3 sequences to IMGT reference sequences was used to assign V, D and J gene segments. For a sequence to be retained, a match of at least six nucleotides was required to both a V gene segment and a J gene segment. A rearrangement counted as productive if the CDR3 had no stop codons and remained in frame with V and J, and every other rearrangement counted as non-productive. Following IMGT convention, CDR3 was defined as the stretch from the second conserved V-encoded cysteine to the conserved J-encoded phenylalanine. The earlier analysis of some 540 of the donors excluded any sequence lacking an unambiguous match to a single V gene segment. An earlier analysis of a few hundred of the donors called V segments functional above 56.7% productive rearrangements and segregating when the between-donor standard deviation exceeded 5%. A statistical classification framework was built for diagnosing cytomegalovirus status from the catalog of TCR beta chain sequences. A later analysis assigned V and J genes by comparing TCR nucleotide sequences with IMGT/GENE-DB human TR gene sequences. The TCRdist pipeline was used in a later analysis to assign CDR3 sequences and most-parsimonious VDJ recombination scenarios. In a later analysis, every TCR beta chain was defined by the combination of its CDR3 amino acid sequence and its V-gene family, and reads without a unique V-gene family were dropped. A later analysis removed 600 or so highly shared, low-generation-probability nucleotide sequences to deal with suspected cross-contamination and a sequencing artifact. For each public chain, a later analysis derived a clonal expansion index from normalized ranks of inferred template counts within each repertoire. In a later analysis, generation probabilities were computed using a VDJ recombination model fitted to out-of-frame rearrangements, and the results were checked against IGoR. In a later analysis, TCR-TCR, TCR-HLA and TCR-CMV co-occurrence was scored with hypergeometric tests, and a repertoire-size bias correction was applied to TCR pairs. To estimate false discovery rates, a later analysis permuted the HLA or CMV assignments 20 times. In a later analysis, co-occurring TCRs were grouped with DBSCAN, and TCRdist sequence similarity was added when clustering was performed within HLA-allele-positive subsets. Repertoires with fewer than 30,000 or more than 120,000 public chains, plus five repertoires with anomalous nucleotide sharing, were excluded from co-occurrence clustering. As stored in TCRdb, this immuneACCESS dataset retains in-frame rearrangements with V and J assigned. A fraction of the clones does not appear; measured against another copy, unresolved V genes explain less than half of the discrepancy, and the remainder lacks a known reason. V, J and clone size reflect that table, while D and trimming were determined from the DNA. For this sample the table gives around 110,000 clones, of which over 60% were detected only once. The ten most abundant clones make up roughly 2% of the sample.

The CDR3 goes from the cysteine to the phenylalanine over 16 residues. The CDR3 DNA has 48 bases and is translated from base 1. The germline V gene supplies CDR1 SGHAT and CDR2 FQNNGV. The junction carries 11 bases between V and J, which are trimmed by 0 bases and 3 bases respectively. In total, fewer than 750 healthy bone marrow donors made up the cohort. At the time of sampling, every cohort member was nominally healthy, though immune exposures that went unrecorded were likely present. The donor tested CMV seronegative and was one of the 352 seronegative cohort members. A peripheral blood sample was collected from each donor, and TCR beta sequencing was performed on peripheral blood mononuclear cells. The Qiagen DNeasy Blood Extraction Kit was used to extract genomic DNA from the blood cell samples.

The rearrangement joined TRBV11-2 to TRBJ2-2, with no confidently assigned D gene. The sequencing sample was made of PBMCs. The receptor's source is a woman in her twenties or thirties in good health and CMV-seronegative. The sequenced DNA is TGTGCCAGCAGCTTAGAGCTTCAGATCGACACCGGGGAGCTGTTTTTT. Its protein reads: CASSLELQIDTGELFF.